These 14 T cell receptor beta chains originate from one sample sequenced in a study of STAT5B mutations in CD4+ large granular lymphocyte leukemia. Only in-frame clones appear in the TCRdb table, and some are missing; sequencing was by immunoSEQ multiplex PCR. The sample consists of 40,000 to 45,000 clones, 75% to 85% of them appearing once. Material: CD4+ T cells from blood buffy coats. The source is a human donor in good health.

V and J are TRBV28 and TRBJ2-1; D remains unclear. Germline loops: CDR1 MDHEN, CDR2 SYDVKM. The CDR3 consists of 13 residues. With 2 bases removed from V and 12 bases from J, the gap between germline ends came to 14 bases. CDR3 in DNA: TGTGCCAGCAGTTTAGACCGGCGAGCAGGGCAGTTCTTC. Encoded protein: CASSLDRRAGQFF.

The V gene is TRBV12-5, the J gene TRBJ1-2; D not resolved. Germline values: CDR1 LGHNT, CDR2 FRNRAP. V lost 6 bases, J lost 2 bases, and 10 bases lay in between. The CDR3 is made up of 13 amino acids. The CDR3 bases are TGTGCTAGTGGCCCCGGCGGGAACTATGGCTACACCTTC. Protein product: CASGPGGNYGYTF. The full variable domain, completed using reference TRBV12-5 and TRBJ1-2, is DARVTQTPRHKVTEMGQEVTMRCQPILGHNTVFWYRQTMMQGLELLAYFRNRAPLDDSGMPKDRFSAEMPDATLATLKIQPSEPRDSAVYFCASGPGGNYGYTFGSGTRLTVV.

This clone was counted a few times. The chain carries TRBV25-1 and TRBJ1-6, with TRBD1 matching 7 bases. CDR3 length equals 15 residues. Per germline, CDR1 MGHDK and CDR2 SYGVNS. V was clipped by 1 base and J by 7 bases; unmatched bases: 4. The CDR3 reads CASSEWGTENSPLHF. DNA of the CDR3: TGTGCCAGCAGTGAATGGGGGACAGAAAATTCACCCCTCCACTTT.

This rearrangement joins TRBV27 to TRBJ1-5; D gene uncertain. CDR3 length equals 14 residues. V was shortened by 2 bases and J by 4 bases, with 9 bases between the two germline ends. Germline CDR1 MNHEY, CDR2 SMNVEV (reference sequence). CDR3 in DNA: TGTGCCAGCAGTTTAGAACGGGGAAATCAGCCCCAGCATTTT. It yields the protein CASSLERGNQPQHF.

On this clone: The sample holds other DNA sequences that translate to the same CDR3. The chain recombines TRBV5-5 with TRBJ1-5; D remains ambiguous. The CDR3 is made up of 13 amino acids. Trimming took off 1 base at V and 5 bases at J, with 7 bases between the two ends. The V gene's germline CDR1 is SGHKS and CDR2 YYEKEE (reference sequence). CDR3 amino acids: CASSLLWDQPQHF. The CDR3 DNA sequence: TGTGCCAGCAGCTTGCTGTGGGATCAGCCCCAGCATTTT.

The rearrangement uses TRBV15 and TRBJ2-5; TRBD2 agrees at 9 bases. Germline V gives CDR1 LNHNV, CDR2 YYDKDF (reference sequence). The CDR3 has 15 amino acids. The trim removed 1 base at V and 1 base at J, leaving 1 base unmatched. The CDR3 loop reads CATSRGGGVQETQYF. The CDR3 DNA reads as TGTGCCACCAGCAGAGGCGGGGGGGTCCAAGAGACCCAGTACTTC.

This sequence joins TRBV7-3 and TRBJ2-2; TRBD1 might be the D (5 bases). The CDR3 totals 15 residues. V was clipped by 2 bases and J by 8 bases, with 15 bases between them. Germline V gives CDR1 SGHTA, CDR2 FQGTGA. DNA of the CDR3: TGTGCCAGCAGCTTACTCTCAGGGAAGGAAGGGGAGCTGTTTTTT. Translation gives CASSLLSGKEGELFF.

The CDR3 coding sequence is TGTGCCAGCAGTCCCTCCCTGACAGGAGATACGCAGTATTTT. It yields the protein CASSPSLTGDTQYF. V is TRBV27 and J is TRBJ2-3, with D possibly matching TRBD1 (6 bases). Germline CDR1 MNHEY, CDR2 SMNVEV (reference sequence). The CDR3 covers 14 residues. V was shortened by 5 bases and J by 5 bases, with 14 bases between the two germline ends.

This rearrangement joins TRBV28 to TRBJ2-5; a possible D gene is TRBD1 (5 bases). Trimming cost V 7 bases and J 4 bases, with 13 bases left between them. The CDR3 extends over 13 amino acids. Germline V gene lookup returns CDR1 MDHEN and CDR2 SYDVKM. The CDR3, as DNA: TGTGCCAGCAACCGCGGCAGGGCAGAGACCCAGTACTTC. This sequence encodes CASNRGRAETQYF.

This rearrangement joins TRBV5-4 to TRBJ2-4; 8 nucleotides match TRBD2. The CDR3 runs 15 residues. From germline, CDR1 is SGHNT and CDR2 YYREEE (reference sequence). V lost 2 bases to trimming and J lost 5 bases; unmatched junction nucleotides: 6. CDR3 nucleotides: TGTGCCAGCAGCTTCGGGGGGGCAAATGAAAACATTCAGTACTTC. This gives the protein CASSFGGANENIQYF.

This clone was seen once. The V and J genes are TRBV5-1 and TRBJ2-3; tentatively, D is TRBD1 (6 bases). V was cut by 2 bases and J by 5 bases, with 12 bases left in between. The CDR3 extends over 14 amino acids. The germline CDR1 and CDR2 sequences are SGHRS and YFSETQ. The DNA for the CDR3 is TGCGCCAGCAGCTTATCTCAGGGGCAAGATACGCAGTATTTT. Translation gives CASSLSQGQDTQYF.

The chain carries TRBV7-2 and TRBJ2-7, with a possible D match to TRBD2 (6 bases). Trimming took 4 bases from V and 3 from J, leaving 22 bases between them. Germline loops: CDR1 SGHTA, CDR2 FQGNSA. This CDR3 comprises 17 residues. The CDR3 DNA sequence: TGTGCCAGCAGCTGGGCCGGGGGACTCACGGACGTCTACGAGCAGTACTTC. This translates into CASSWAGGLTDVYEQYF.

This clone has a handful of counts. The chain has TRBV5-6 and TRBJ1-3; D gene uncertain. Trimming left V 1 base short and J 2 bases short, with 10 bases between. The CDR3 extends over 15 amino acids. The germline V gene encodes CDR1 SGHDT and CDR2 YYEEEE. The CDR3 protein is CASSLNTLAGNTIYF. In DNA form, the CDR3 reads TGTGCCAGCAGCTTGAACACCCTTGCTGGAAACACCATATATTTT.

The chain uses TRBV28 and TRBJ1-6; D remains ambiguous. Deletions cut 4 bases from V and 0 bases from J, with 4 bases between. The V gene's germline CDR1 is MDHEN and CDR2 SYDVKM. The CDR3 sequence is 14 residues long. CDR3 region: CASSSNSYNSPLHF. DNA of the CDR3: TGTGCCAGCAGTTCAAACTCCTATAATTCACCCCTCCACTTT.